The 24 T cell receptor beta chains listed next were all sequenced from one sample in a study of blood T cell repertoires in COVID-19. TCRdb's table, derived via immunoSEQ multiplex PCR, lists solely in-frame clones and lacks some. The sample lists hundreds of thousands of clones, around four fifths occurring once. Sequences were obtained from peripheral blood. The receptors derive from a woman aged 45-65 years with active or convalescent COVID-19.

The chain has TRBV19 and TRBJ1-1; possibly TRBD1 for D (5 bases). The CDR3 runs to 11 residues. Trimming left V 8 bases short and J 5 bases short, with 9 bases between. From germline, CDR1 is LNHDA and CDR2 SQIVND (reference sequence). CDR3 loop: CASFGGTEAFF. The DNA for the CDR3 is TGTGCCAGTTTCGGGGGGACTGAAGCTTTCTTT.

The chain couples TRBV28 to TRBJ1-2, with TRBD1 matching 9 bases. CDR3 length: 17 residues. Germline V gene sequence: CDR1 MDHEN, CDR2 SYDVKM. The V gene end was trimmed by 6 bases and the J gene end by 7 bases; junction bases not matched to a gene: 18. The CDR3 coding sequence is TGTGCCAGCAGGATACGACCGTGGGACAGGGCTCCGCTTGGCTACACCTTC. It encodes CASRIRPWDRAPLGYTF.

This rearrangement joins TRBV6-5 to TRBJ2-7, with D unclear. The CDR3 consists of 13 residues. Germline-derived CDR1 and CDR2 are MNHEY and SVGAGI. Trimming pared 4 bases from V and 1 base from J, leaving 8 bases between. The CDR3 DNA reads TGTGCCAGCAGTTCTGACGGGTCCTACGAGCAGTACTTC. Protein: CASSSDGSYEQYF.

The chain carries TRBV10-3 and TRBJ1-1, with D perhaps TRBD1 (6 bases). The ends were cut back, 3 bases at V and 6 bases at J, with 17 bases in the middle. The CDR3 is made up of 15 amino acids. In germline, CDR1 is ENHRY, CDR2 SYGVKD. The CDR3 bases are TGTGCCATCAGTGAATGGGGGGGCCTGGGGGCTGAAGCTTTCTTT. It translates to CAISEWGGLGAEAFF.

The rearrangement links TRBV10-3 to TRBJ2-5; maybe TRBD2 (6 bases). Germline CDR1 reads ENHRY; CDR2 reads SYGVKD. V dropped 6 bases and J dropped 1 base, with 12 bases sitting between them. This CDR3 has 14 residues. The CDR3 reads CAISPMGGQETQYF. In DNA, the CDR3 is TGTGCCATCAGCCCCATGGGGGGCCAAGAGACCCAGTACTTC.

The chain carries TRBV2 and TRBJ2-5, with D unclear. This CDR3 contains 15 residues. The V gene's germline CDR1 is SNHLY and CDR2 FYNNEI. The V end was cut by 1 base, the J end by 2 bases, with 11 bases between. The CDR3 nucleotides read TGTGCCAGCAGTGAAGTTGCAGTGCCACAAGAGACCCAGTACTTC. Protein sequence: CASSEVAVPQETQYF.

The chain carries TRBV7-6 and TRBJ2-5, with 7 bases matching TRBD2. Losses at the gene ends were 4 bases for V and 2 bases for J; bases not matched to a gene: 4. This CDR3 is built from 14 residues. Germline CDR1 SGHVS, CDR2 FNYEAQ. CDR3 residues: CASSSGLLQETQYF. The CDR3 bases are TGTGCCAGCAGCTCGGGACTACTTCAAGAGACCCAGTACTTC.

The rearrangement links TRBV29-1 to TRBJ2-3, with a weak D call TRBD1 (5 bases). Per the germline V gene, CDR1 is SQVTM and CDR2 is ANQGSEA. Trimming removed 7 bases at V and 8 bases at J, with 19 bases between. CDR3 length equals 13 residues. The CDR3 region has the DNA TGCAGCGCGATGTTGCTGGCCCAGGGTACGCAGTATTTT. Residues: CSAMLLAQGTQYF.

DNA for the CDR3: TGTGCCAGTAGTATCGTACAGGGGGGCTCCTATAATTCACCCCTCCACTTT. This translates into CASSIVQGGSYNSPLHF. The chain has TRBV19 and TRBJ1-6; 8 positions match TRBD1. The germline V gene encodes CDR1 LNHDA and CDR2 SQIVND (reference sequence). The CDR3 totals 17 residues. The ends lost 3 bases at V and 0 bases at J; junction bases unmatched: 4. The full variable domain, in which reference TRBV19 and TRBJ1-6 provide the parts outside the CDR3, is DGGITQSPKYLFRKEGQNVTLSCEQNLNHDAMYWYRQDPGQGLRLIYYSQIVNDFQKGDIAEGYSVSREKKESFPLTVTSAQKNPTAFYLCASSIVQGGSYNSPLHFGNGTRLTVT.

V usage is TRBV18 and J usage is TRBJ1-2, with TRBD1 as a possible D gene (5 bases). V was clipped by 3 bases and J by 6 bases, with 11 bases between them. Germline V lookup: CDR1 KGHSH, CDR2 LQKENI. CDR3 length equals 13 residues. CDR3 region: CASSPTKDNGYTF. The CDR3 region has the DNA TGTGCCAGCTCACCGACAAAGGACAATGGCTACACCTTC.

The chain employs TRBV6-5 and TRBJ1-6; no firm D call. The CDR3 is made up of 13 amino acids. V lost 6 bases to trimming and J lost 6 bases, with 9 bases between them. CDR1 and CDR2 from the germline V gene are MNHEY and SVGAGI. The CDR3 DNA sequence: TGTGCCAGCAGGACGGGGATTAATTCACCCCTCCACTTT. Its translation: CASRTGINSPLHF.

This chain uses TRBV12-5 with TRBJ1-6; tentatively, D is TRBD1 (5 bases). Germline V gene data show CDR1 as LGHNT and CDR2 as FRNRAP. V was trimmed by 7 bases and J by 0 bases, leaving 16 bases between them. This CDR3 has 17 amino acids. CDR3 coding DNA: TGTGCTAGTGCCCCGCTAAGGGGAAGCTCCTATAATTCACCCCTCCACTTT. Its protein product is CASAPLRGSSYNSPLHF. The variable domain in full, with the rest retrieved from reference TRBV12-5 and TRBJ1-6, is DARVTQTPRHKVTEMGQEVTMRCQPILGHNTVFWYRQTMMQGLELLAYFRNRAPLDDSGMPKDRFSAEMPDATLATLKIQPSEPRDSAVYFCASAPLRGSSYNSPLHFGNGTRLTVT.

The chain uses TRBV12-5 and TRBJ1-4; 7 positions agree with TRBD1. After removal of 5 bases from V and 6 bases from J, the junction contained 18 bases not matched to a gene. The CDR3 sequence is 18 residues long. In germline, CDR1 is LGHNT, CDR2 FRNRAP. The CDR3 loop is CASGPRGRSGQRDEKLFF. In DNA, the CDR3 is TGTGCTAGTGGTCCCCGCGGTCGCTCGGGACAGAGGGATGAAAAACTGTTTTTT.

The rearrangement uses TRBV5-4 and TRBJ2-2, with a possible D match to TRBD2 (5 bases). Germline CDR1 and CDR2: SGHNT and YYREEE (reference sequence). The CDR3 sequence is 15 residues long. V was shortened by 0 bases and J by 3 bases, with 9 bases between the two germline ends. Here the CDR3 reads CASSLAGKDTGELFF. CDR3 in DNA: TGTGCCAGCAGCTTGGCCGGGAAGGACACCGGGGAGCTGTTTTTT. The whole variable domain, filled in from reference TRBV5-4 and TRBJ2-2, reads ETGVTQSPTHLIKTRGQQVTLRCSSQSGHNTVSWYQQALGQGPQFIFQYYREEENGRGNFPPRFSGLQFPNYSSELNVNALELDDSALYLCASSLAGKDTGELFFGEGSRLTVL.

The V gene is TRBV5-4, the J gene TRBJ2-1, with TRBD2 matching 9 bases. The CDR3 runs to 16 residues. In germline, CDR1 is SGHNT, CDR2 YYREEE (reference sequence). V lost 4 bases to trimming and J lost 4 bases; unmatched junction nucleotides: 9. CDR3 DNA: TGTGCCAGCAGCCCTGTAGCGGGAGACCGTTACAATGAGCAGTTCTTC. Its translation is CASSPVAGDRYNEQFF.

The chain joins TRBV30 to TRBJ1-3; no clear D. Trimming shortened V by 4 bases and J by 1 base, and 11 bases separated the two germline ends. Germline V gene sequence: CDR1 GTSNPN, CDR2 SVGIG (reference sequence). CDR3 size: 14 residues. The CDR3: CAWKFGSSGNTIYF. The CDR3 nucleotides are TGTGCCTGGAAATTCGGGAGTTCTGGAAACACCATATATTTT.

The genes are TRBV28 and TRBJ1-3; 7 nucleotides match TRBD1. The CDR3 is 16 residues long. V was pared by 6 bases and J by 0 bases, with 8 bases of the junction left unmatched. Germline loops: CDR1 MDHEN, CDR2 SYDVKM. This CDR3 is CASRFSDRLSGNTIYF. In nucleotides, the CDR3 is TGTGCCAGCAGATTCTCGGACAGGCTCTCTGGAAACACCATATATTTT. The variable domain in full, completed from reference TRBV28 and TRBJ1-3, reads DVKVTQSSRYLVKRTGEKVFLECVQDMDHENMFWYRQDPGLGLRLIYFSYDVKMKEKGDIPEGYSVSREKKERFSLILESASTNQTSMYLCASRFSDRLSGNTIYFGEGSWLTVV.

The CDR3 nucleotides are TGTGCCAGCTCACCCAAGGGGACAGGGGATGGCTACACCTTC. This translates into CASSPKGTGDGYTF. The rearrangement joins TRBV18 to TRBJ1-2, with 10 bases aligning to TRBD1. Germline V gives CDR1 KGHSH, CDR2 LQKENI. The CDR3 is 14 amino acids. Trimming took 3 bases from V and 6 from J; bases not matched to a gene: 4.

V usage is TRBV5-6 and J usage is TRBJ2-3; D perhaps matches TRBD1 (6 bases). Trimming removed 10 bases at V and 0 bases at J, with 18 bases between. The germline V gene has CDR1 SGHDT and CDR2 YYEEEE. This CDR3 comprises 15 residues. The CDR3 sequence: CAGQTGTTSTDTQYF. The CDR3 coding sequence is TGTGCCGGTCAGACCGGGACAACTAGCACAGATACGCAGTATTTT.

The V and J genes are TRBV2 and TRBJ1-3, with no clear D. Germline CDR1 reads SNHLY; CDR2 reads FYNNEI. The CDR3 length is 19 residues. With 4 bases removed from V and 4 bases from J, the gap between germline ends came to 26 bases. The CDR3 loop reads CASSALSLLASPGGNTIYF. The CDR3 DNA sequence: TGTGCCAGCAGTGCTCTTTCTCTACTGGCTAGCCCGGGCGGAAACACCATATATTTT.

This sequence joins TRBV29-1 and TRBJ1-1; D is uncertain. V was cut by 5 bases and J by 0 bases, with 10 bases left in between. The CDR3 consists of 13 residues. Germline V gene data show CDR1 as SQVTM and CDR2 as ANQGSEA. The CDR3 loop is CSVHGRLNTEAFF. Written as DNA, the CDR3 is TGCAGCGTTCATGGCAGATTGAACACTGAAGCTTTCTTT.

CDR3 sequence reads: CAWSPRDRVRGYGYTF. CDR3 in DNA: TGTGCCTGGAGTCCAAGAGACCGGGTGCGAGGCTATGGCTACACCTTC. V is TRBV30 and J is TRBJ1-2; no reliable D call. The V gene's germline CDR1 is GTSNPN and CDR2 SVGIG (reference sequence). There are 16 residues in the CDR3. Trimming took off 2 bases at V and 4 bases at J, with 20 bases between the two ends.

For the CDR3, the DNA is TGTGCCAGCAGTATCCGGGGGAGGGCCCCCGAGCAGTACTTC. Its translation: CASSIRGRAPEQYF. The chain has TRBV28 and TRBJ2-7, with TRBD2 identical over 7 bases. The V segment lost 5 bases and the J segment 6 bases; nucleotides outside the gene matches: 10. The CDR3 totals 14 residues. Germline V CDR1 and CDR2: MDHEN, SYDVKM.

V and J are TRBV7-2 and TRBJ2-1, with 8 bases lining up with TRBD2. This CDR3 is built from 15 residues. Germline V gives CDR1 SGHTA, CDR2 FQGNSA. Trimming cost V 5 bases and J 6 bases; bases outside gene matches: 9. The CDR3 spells CASSISGEPFNEQFF. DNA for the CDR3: TGTGCCAGCAGCATTAGCGGGGAACCCTTCAATGAGCAGTTCTTC.